This T cell receptor beta chain was observed in a study of regulatory T cells in long-lasting Graves disease. Germline V gene lookup returns CDR1 LGHDT and CDR2 YNNKEL (reference sequence). The V end was cut by 2 bases, the J end by 0 bases, with 9 bases between. The CDR3 loop spans 15 amino acids. To make TCR beta libraries, researchers used iRepertoire HTBI primers and Arm-PCR of CDR3 regions. A single record per CDR3 protein comes from TCRdb applying MiXCR to the multiplex PCR reads. The sample shows hundreds of thousands of distinct CDR3 sequences, less than 20% of them seen only once. Documented time point: newly diagnosed GD, antithyroid drugs for less than 3 months. Isolated PBMC RNA provided the starting material for the TCR library. Patients of an endocrinology department in Xi'an, China, were included. This clonotype was detected many times. These data also formed part of another study, on T cells in Graves' hyperthyroidism and ophthalmopathy. From that paper: The model forecast ophthalmopathy, anticipating it by a median around 6.4 months before onset.

The TCR originated in a woman aged 25 to 45 with Graves disease. The sequencing used peripheral blood mononuclear cells (PBMCs), collected at new diagnosis, from a patient treated with antithyroid drugs. The genes are TRBV3-1 and TRBJ2-3, with D perhaps TRBD2 (5 bases). CDR3 DNA: TGTGCCAGCAGCCAAAGACTAACCAGCACAGATACGCAGTATTTT. This sequence encodes CASSQRLTSTDTQYF.